This T cell receptor (beta chain) was identified in a study of beta chain features in type 1 diabetes. Findings and limits, study-wide: PCR might favor shorter templates, but any such skew would affect patients and controls equally.

With respect to this clone: No antigen is known for it.

Every bit of the isolated RNA underwent reverse transcription, so sequencing read expressed TCRB transcripts. Sequencing was performed with immunoSEQ multiplex PCR; in TCRdb, only in-frame clones are kept and a portion is missing. The table includes roughly 610,000 clones, less than 20% detected once. Trimming took off 1 base at V and 1 base at J, with 8 bases between the two ends. This CDR3 region has 14 residues. Germline-derived CDR1 and CDR2 are SGDLS and YYNGEE. The authors sorted CD4+ naive, central memory, regulatory and stem cell-like memory cells via CD45RO/CCR7/CD25/CD127/CD95/CD27. This chain connects TRBV9 to TRBJ1-1; D possibly corresponds to TRBD1 (5 bases). Sequencing input: naive CD4+ T cells from blood. The receptor comes from a man younger than 35 in good health. In DNA form, the CDR3 reads TGTGCCAGCAGCGTACGCAGGGAGAACACTGAAGCTTTCTTT. Its protein is CASSVRRENTEAFF.